The rows below give T cell receptor beta chains drawn from one sample of a study of blood T cell repertoires in COVID-19. Sequenced by immunoSEQ multiplex PCR; TCRdb stores in-frame clones only, minus some. The sample comprises roughly 60,000 clones, about 80% of which are singletons, and 3.5% rests with the top ten. Sequences were obtained from peripheral blood. Receptors originate from a man aged 55 to 70 with acute or convalescent COVID-19. Each CDR3 is given without its conserved first and last residue. The size field is filled for only some rows; it gives once, few, many or a size class.

v_gene: TRBV14; abundance: .; j_gene: TRBJ2-5; CDR3aa: ASSLLGGAEETQY
v_gene: TRBV2; abundance: .; j_gene: TRBJ2-5; CDR3aa: ASSADSPNKTQY
v_gene: TRBV7-8; abundance: .; j_gene: TRBJ1-2; CDR3aa: ASSRDSYGYT
v_gene: TRBV28; abundance: .; j_gene: TRBJ1-5; CDR3aa: ASSYGGNSNQPQH
v_gene: TRBV19; abundance: .; j_gene: TRBJ2-1; CDR3aa: ASSLKGGALGYDYNEQF
v_gene: TRBV11-3; abundance: .; j_gene: TRBJ1-1; CDR3aa: ASSFGGGTEAF
v_gene: TRBV10-3; abundance: many; j_gene: TRBJ2-7; CDR3aa: AISEVQGWDTRGALYEQY
v_gene: TRBV7-8; abundance: few; j_gene: TRBJ2-3; CDR3aa: ASSLYLLGTDTQY
v_gene: TRBV24-1; abundance: few; j_gene: TRBJ1-2; CDR3aa: ATSDQVTGIHGYT
v_gene: TRBV2; abundance: .; j_gene: TRBJ2-7; CDR3aa: ASSEGADYEQY
v_gene: TRBV7-2; abundance: .; j_gene: TRBJ1-6; CDR3aa: ASRRDFNSPLH
v_gene: TRBV7-9; abundance: .; j_gene: TRBJ1-2; CDR3aa: ASSFIGVGGNYGYT
v_gene: TRBV18; abundance: few; j_gene: TRBJ1-3; CDR3aa: ASSRPGTGGSGNTIY
v_gene: TRBV6-1; abundance: .; j_gene: TRBJ1-4; CDR3aa: ASSEDRTSEKLF
v_gene: TRBV4-1; abundance: .; j_gene: TRBJ2-1; CDR3aa: ASSQRPGQGAYEQF
v_gene: TRBV27; abundance: .; j_gene: TRBJ1-2; CDR3aa: ASSLSSQGWGYT
v_gene: TRBV2; abundance: .; j_gene: TRBJ2-6; CDR3aa: ASARTGEGANVLT
v_gene: TRBV7-3; abundance: .; j_gene: TRBJ2-3; CDR3aa: ASSKTSGGPGDTQY
v_gene: TRBV6-5; abundance: once; j_gene: TRBJ2-7; CDR3aa: ASSLRSDRAI
v_gene: TRBV5-6; abundance: .; j_gene: TRBJ1-1; CDR3aa: ASSRARDRGWDTEAF
v_gene: TRBV4-2; abundance: .; j_gene: TRBJ2-3; CDR3aa: ASSQRTSGAGTDTQY
v_gene: TRBV28; abundance: .; j_gene: TRBJ2-1; CDR3aa: ASSSGQGDANEQF
v_gene: TRBV28; abundance: .; j_gene: TRBJ2-1; CDR3aa: ASSPSYNEQF
v_gene: TRBV9; abundance: .; j_gene: TRBJ2-2; CDR3aa: ASSLSGSNTGELF
v_gene: TRBV9; abundance: .; j_gene: TRBJ2-3; CDR3aa: ASSVSSGGAWDTQY
v_gene: TRBV9; abundance: .; j_gene: TRBJ2-1; CDR3aa: ASSVDGTRSDEQF